Below, one T cell receptor beta chain is given with its context. This entry is derived from a study of blood T cell repertoires in COVID-19. About the study: The samples span acute and convalescent COVID-19 from the United States, Italy and Spain.

The V gene's germline CDR1 is KGHSH and CDR2 LQKENI. The CDR3 runs 13 residues. Trimming stripped 1 base from V and 6 bases from J, with 7 bases between. The repertoire was sequenced with immunoSEQ multiplex PCR; TCRdb's copy has only in-frame clones and lacks some. The repertoire has about 280,000 clones, roughly 89% of them found once; the top ten carry 0.94%. The chain employs TRBV18 and TRBJ2-1; possible D gene TRBD2, 5 bases. Material: peripheral blood. The sequence was obtained from a woman in her 40s who had recovered from COVID-19. DNA for the CDR3: TGTGCCAGCTCACCACTAGCGTCCAATGAGCAGTTCTTC. Encoded protein: CASSPLASNEQFF.